The TCR beta chain under discussion was sequenced for a study of control samples from healthy donors and cancer patients. Method: immunoSEQ multiplex PCR; TCRdb's copy keeps in-frame clones and lacks some. The sample includes 10,000 or so clones, approximately 91% of them seen just once. The sequence was obtained from a man aged 55 to 70 with colorectal cancer. Sequencing was carried out using PBMCs.

CDR3 loop: CASSLAVTARYNEQFF. The DNA for the CDR3 is TGTGCCAGCAGCTTAGCGGTGACAGCCCGCTACAATGAGCAGTTCTTC. The chain uses TRBV7-8 and TRBJ2-1, with D possibly TRBD1 on 5 matching bases. This CDR3 spans 16 amino acids. The germline CDR1 and CDR2 sequences are SGHVS and FQNEAQ. Trimming removed 0 bases at V and 3 bases at J, with 12 bases between.